This TCR beta chain was recorded in a study of OX40 agonist ivuxolimab in advanced cancers. Study background: There were three patients with partial responses, one having hepatocellular carcinoma and two cutaneous melanoma. Study observations and caveats: No antigen was identified for the clonally expanded peripheral T cells.

Repertoires were generated with immunoSEQ multiplex PCR, while TCRdb's copy carries only in-frame clones and drops some. The table has roughly 76,000 clones, 88% seen once; the top ten hold less than 5%. On this clone itself: What it recognizes is unknown.

The V end was cut by 0 bases, the J end by 7 bases, with 12 bases between. The CDR3 extends over 15 amino acids. CDR1 is MNHEY, CDR2 SMNVEV, per germline (reference sequence). The sequences come from CD4+ or CD8+ T cells sorted from blood, collected in a trial of the OX40 agonist ivuxolimab. This TCR was recovered from an adult with an advanced solid tumor such as melanoma, head and neck, liver or kidney cancer. The chain is built from TRBV27 and TRBJ2-2; the D is unclear. Here the CDR3 DNA reads TGTGCCAGCAGTTTATCGATAGCCCAGTTCGGGGAGCTGTTTTTT. Protein sequence: CASSLSIAQFGELFF.